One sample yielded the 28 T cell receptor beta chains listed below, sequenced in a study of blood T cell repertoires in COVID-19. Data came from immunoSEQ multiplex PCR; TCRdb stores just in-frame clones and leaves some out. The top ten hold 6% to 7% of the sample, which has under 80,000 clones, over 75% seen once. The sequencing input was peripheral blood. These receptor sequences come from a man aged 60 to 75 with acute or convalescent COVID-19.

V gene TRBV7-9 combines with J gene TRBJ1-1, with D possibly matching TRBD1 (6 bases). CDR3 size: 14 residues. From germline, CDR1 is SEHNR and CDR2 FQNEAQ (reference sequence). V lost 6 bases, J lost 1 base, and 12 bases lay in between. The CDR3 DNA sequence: TGTGCCAGCAGGCGGACAGATCAGAACACTGAAGCTTTCTTT. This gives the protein CASRRTDQNTEAFF. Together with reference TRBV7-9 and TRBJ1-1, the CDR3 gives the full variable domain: DTGVSQNPRHKITKRGQNVTFRCDPISEHNRLYWYRQTLGQGPEFLTYFQNEAQLEKSRLLSDRFSAERPKGSFSTLEIQRTEQGDSAMYLCASRRTDQNTEAFFGQGTRLTVV.

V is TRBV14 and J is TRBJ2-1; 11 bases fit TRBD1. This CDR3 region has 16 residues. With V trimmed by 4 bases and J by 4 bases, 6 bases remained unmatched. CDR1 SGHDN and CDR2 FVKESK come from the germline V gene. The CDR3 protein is CASSLLGTGGYNEQFF. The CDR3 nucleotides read TGTGCCAGCAGCCTTCTTGGGACAGGGGGTTACAATGAGCAGTTCTTC.

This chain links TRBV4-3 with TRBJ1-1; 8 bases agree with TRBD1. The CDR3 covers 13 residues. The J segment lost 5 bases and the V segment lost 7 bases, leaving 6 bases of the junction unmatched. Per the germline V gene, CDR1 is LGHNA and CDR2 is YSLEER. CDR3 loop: CASNSRGRTEAFF. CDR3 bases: TGCGCCAGCAATAGCAGGGGGCGTACTGAAGCTTTCTTT.

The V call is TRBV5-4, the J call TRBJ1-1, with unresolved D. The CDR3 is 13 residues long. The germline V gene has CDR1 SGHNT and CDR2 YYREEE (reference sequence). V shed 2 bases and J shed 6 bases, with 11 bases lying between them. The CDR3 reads CASSFYSGPEAFF. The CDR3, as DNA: TGTGCCAGCAGCTTTTACAGCGGCCCTGAAGCTTTCTTT.

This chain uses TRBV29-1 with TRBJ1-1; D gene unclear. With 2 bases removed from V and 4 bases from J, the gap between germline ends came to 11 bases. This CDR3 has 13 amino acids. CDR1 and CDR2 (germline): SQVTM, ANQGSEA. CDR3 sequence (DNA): TGCAGCGTTGAACAGCGTTTGGGCACTGAAGCTTTCTTT. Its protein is CSVEQRLGTEAFF.

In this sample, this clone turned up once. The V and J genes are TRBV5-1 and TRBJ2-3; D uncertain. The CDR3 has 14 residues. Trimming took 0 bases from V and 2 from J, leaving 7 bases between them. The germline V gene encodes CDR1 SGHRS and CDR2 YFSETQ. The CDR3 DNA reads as TGCGCCAGCAGCTTGGAAAAGCTCACAGATACGCAGTATTTT. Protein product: CASSLEKLTDTQYF.

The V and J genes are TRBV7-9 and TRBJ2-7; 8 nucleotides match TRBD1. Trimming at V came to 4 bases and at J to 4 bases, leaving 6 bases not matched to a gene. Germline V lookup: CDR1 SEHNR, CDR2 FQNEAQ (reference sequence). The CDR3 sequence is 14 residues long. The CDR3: CASSSPTGEYEQYF. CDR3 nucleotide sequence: TGTGCCAGCAGCTCACCGACAGGGGAGTACGAGCAGTACTTC. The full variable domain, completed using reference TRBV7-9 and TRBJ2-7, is DTGVSQNPRHKITKRGQNVTFRCDPISEHNRLYWYRQTLGQGPEFLTYFQNEAQLEKSRLLSDRFSAERPKGSFSTLEIQRTEQGDSAMYLCASSSPTGEYEQYFGPGTRLTVT.

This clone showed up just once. The CDR3 loop is CAISVSGGNQETQYF. The CDR3 coding sequence is TGTGCCATCAGTGTAAGCGGGGGAAACCAAGAGACCCAGTACTTC. The rearrangement links TRBV10-3 to TRBJ2-5, with 8 bases aligning to TRBD2. CDR1 is ENHRY, CDR2 SYGVKD, per germline. CDR3 length equals 15 residues. Trimming took 4 bases from V and 0 from J; bases not matched to a gene: 4.

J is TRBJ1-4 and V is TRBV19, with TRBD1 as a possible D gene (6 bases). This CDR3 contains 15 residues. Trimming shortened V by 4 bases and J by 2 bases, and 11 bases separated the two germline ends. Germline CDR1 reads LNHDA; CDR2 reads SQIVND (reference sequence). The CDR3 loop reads CASSTGGGTNEKLFF. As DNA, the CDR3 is TGTGCCAGTAGTACGGGAGGGGGGACTAATGAAAAACTGTTTTTT.

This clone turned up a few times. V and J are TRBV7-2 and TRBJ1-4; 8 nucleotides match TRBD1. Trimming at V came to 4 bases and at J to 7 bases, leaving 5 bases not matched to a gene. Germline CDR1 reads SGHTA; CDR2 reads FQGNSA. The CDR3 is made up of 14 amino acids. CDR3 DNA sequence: TGTGCCAGCAGCTCCGCAGGGGGCGTTGAAAAACTGTTTTTT. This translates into CASSSAGGVEKLFF.

CDR3 in amino acids: CASSLQGRPHEQYF. CDR3 in DNA: TGCGCCAGCAGCTTACAGGGTCGTCCCCACGAGCAGTACTTC. This chain joins TRBV5-1 and TRBJ2-7, with D maybe TRBD1 (6 bases). The CDR3 sequence is 14 residues long. Trimming pared 2 bases from V and 5 bases from J, leaving 14 bases between. Per the germline V gene, CDR1 is SGHRS and CDR2 is YFSETQ.

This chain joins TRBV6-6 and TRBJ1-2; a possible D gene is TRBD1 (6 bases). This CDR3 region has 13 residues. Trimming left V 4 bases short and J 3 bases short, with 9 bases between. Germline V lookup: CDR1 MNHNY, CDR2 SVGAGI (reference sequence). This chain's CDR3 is CASSFKGDYGYTF. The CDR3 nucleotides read TGTGCCAGCAGTTTCAAGGGGGACTATGGCTACACCTTC.

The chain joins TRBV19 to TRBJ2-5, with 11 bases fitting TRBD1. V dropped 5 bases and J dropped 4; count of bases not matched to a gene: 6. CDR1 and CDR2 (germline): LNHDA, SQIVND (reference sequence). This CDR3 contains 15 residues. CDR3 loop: CASSPGQGGGETQYF. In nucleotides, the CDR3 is TGTGCCAGTAGTCCGGGACAGGGGGGCGGAGAGACCCAGTACTTC.

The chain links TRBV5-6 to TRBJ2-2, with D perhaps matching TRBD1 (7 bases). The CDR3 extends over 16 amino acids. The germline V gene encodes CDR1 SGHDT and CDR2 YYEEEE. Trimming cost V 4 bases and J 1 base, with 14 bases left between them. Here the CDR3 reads CASSGGGEWNTGELFF. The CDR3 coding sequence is TGTGCCAGCAGCGGAGGGGGCGAATGGAACACCGGGGAGCTGTTTTTT.

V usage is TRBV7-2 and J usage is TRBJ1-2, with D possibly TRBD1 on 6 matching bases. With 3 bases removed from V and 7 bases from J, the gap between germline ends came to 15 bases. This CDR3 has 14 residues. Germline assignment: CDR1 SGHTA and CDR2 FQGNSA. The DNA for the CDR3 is TGTGCCAGCAGCTTCACAGTAGCGGGGGCTGGCTACACCTTC. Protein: CASSFTVAGAGYTF.

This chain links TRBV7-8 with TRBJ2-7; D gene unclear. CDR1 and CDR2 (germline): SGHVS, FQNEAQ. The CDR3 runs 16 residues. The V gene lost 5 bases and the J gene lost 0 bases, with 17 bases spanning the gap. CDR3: CASSPGNPPRSYEQYF. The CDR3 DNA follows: TGTGCCAGCAGCCCCGGTAATCCGCCCCGCTCCTACGAGCAGTACTTC. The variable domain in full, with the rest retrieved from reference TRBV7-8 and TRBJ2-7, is GAGVSQSPRYKVAKRGQDVALRCDPISGHVSLFWYQQALGQGPEFLTYFQNEAQLDKSGLPSDRFFAERPEGSVSTLKIQRTQQEDSAVYLCASSPGNPPRSYEQYFGPGTRLTVT.

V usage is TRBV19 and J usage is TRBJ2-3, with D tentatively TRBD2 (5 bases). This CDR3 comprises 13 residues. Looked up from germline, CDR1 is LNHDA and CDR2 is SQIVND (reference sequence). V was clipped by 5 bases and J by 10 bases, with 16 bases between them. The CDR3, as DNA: TGTGCCAGTAGTCCAGTACTAGTTTCCGCGCAGTATTTT. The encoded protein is CASSPVLVSAQYF.

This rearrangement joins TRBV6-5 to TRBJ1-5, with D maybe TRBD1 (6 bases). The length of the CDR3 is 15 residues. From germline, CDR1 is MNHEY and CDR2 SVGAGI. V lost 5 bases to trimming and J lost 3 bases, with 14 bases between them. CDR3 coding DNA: TGTGCCAGCAGTAAGGGCGCAGGGGTCAATCAGCCCCAGCATTTT. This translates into CASSKGAGVNQPQHF.

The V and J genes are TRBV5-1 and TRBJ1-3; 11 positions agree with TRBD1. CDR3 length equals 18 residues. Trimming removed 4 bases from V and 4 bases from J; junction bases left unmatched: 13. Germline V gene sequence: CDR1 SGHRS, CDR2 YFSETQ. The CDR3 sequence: CASSLMSADRGLGNTIYF. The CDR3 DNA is TGCGCCAGCAGCCTGATGTCGGCGGACAGGGGGCTAGGAAACACCATATATTTT.

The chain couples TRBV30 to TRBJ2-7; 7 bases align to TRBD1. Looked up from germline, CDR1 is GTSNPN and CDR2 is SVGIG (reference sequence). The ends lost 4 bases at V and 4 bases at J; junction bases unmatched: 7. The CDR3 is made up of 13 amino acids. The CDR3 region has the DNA TGTGCCTGGAATCTAGGGGGCGAATACGAGCAGTACTTC. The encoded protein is CAWNLGGEYEQYF.

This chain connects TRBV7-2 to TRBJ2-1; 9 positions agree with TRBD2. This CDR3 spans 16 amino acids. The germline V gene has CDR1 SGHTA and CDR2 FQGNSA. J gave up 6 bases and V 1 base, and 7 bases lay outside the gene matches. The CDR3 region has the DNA TGTGCCAGCAGCTTAGTCGGGACTAGCCGGGGCAATGAGCAGTTCTTC. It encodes CASSLVGTSRGNEQFF.

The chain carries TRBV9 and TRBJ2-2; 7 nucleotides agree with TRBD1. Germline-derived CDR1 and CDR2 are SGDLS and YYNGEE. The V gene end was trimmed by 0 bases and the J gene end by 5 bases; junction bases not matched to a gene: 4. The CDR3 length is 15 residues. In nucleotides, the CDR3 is TGTGCCAGCAGCGTAGGGGGCAGGGGGACCGGGGAGCTGTTTTTT. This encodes CASSVGGRGTGELFF.

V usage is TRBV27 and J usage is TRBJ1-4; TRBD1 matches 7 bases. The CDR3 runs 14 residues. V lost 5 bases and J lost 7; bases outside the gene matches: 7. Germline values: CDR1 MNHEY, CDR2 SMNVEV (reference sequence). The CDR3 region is CASSVDRRSEKLFF. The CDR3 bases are TGTGCCAGCAGTGTGGACAGGCGATCTGAAAAACTGTTTTTT. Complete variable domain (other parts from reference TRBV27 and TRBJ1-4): EAQVTQNPRYLITVTGKKLTVTCSQNMNHEYMSWYRQDPGLGLRQIYYSMNVEVTDKGDVPEGYKVSRKEKRNFPLILESPSPNQTSLYFCASSVDRRSEKLFFGSGTQLSVL.

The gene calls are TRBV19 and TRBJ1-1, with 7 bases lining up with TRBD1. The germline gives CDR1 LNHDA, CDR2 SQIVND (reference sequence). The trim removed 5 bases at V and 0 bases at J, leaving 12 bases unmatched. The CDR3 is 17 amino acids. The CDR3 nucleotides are TGTGCCAGTAGTCTTTCCCGGGACAGCCTTATGAACACTGAAGCTTTCTTT. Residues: CASSLSRDSLMNTEAFF.

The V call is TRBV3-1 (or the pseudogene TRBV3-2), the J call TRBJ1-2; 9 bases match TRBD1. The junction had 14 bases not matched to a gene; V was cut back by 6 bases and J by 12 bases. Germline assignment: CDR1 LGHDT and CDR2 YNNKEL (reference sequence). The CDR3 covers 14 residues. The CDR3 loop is CASRPPGTGKVNTF. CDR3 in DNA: TGTGCCAGCAGACCGCCGGGGACAGGGAAGGTGAACACCTTC.

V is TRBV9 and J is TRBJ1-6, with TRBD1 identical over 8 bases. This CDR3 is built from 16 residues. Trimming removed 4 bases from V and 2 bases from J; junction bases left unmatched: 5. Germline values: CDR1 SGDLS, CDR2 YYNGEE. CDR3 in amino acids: CASSPDRGTYNSPLHF. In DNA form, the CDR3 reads TGTGCCAGCAGCCCCGACAGGGGAACCTATAATTCACCCCTCCACTTT.

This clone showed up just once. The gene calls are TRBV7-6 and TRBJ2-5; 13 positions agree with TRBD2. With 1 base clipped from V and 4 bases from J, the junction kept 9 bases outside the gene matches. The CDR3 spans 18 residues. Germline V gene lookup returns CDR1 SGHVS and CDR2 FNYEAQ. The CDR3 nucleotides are TGTGCCAGCAGCTTAGTACTAGCGGGGGGGCAGGGAAGAGAGACCCAGTACTTC. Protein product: CASSLVLAGGQGRETQYF.

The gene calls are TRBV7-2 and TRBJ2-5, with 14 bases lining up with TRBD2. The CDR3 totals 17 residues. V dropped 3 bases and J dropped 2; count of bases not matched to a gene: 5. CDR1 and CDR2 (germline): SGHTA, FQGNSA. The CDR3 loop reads CASSFGLAGGLQETQYF. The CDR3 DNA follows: TGTGCCAGCAGCTTCGGACTAGCGGGGGGTTTACAAGAGACCCAGTACTTC.